This T cell receptor beta chain was retrieved from a study of blood T cell repertoires in COVID-19. About the study: There were acute and convalescent COVID-19 samples, and they came from the United States, Italy and Spain.

Resolution of symptoms, clearance, or two negative PCRs was present in recovered Cohort 3 donors. CDR3 length: 13 residues. Between the trimmed V and J ends, which lost 6 bases and 7 bases, there was a span of 15 bases. Repertoires were generated with immunoSEQ multiplex PCR, while TCRdb's copy carries only in-frame clones and drops some. The sample has more than 250,000 clones, approximately 88% seen once. The receptor was derived from a woman aged 40-49 years who had recovered from COVID-19. The chain couples TRBV12-3 or TRBV12-4 to TRBJ1-2; no clear D gene. Sequencing was performed on PBMCs or T cells enriched from blood (not recorded which). DNA for the CDR3: TGTGCCAGCAGAACGGGATACTACGGTGGCTACACCTTC. Protein: CASRTGYYGGYTF.